This T cell receptor (beta chain) derives from a study of T cells in Graves' hyperthyroidism and ophthalmopathy. This clonotype was counted ten times or more. Amplified regions were TCR beta CDR3 sequences from RNA transcripts. RT-PCR in the first round (using the HTBI primer set) targeted the TCR CDR3. TCRdb re-analysed the multiplex PCR reads in MiXCR, keeping a single row per CDR3 protein. The data show about 560,000 distinct CDR3 sequences, over 15% seen once. An absence of ophthalmopathy progression within 18 months meant stable Graves' hyperthyroidism. This CDR3 is built from 12 residues. The ends were cut back, 3 bases at V and 6 bases at J, with 8 bases in the middle. Germline-derived CDR1 and CDR2 are SEHNR and FQNEAQ (reference sequence).

The chain uses TRBV7-9 and TRBJ1-2, with D unresolved. This TCR derives from a woman between 18 and 29 years old with Graves' hyperthyroidism. Sample: blood. The CDR3 loop is CASSLVHNGYTF. The DNA for the CDR3 is TGTGCCAGCAGCTTGGTCCATAATGGCTACACCTTC.